The 21 T cell receptor beta chains in this list originate from one sample, sequenced in a study of blood T cell repertoires in COVID-19. Generated by immunoSEQ multiplex PCR, the TCRdb table keeps only in-frame clones and is missing some. This sample has 150,000 to 200,000 clones; about 86% occur once, and the top ten carry 11%. Source material: peripheral blood. The source of these receptors is a woman aged 55-70 years with COVID-19, enrolled during active disease.

The genes are TRBV7-9 and TRBJ2-1; D may be TRBD2 (5 bases). The CDR3 contains 12 residues. Trimming took off 5 bases at V and 9 bases at J, with 11 bases between the two ends. CDR1 and CDR2 (germline): SEHNR, FQNEAQ (reference sequence). CDR3 nucleotide sequence: TGTGCCAGCAGCGCCGAGCTAGCTGAGCAGTTCTTC. Translating gives CASSAELAEQFF.

This chain uses TRBV25-1 with TRBJ2-3, with TRBD1 identical over 7 bases. J gave up 1 base and V 2 bases, and 0 bases lay outside the gene matches. The CDR3 totals 14 residues. Germline V CDR1 and CDR2: MGHDK, SYGVNS. The CDR3 sequence is CASSETGGTDTQYF. The CDR3 coding sequence is TGTGCCAGCAGTGAAACAGGGGGCACAGATACGCAGTATTTT. Looking up the rest from reference TRBV25-1 and TRBJ2-3 gives the full variable domain: EADIYQTPRYLVIGTGKKITLECSQTMGHDKMYWYQQDPGMELHLIHYSYGVNSTEKGDLSSESTVSRIRTEHFPLTLESARPSHTSQYLCASSETGGTDTQYFGPGTRLTVL.

The chain combines TRBV25-1 with TRBJ1-2; TRBD1 matches 12 bases. J lost 8 bases, V lost 4 bases, and 8 bases had no gene match. The germline V gene encodes CDR1 MGHDK and CDR2 SYGVNS. The CDR3 spans 15 residues. In DNA, the CDR3 is TGTGCCAGCAGTGCCCTGGGACAGGGGGCGCCGGGCTACACCTTC. This translates into CASSALGQGAPGYTF.

The chain carries TRBV18 and TRBJ1-1, with 7 bases matching TRBD1. Germline lookup yields CDR1 KGHSH and CDR2 LQKENI. The CDR3 is made up of 14 amino acids. The ends lost 2 bases at V and 1 base at J; junction bases unmatched: 1. In DNA form, the CDR3 reads TGTGCCAGCTCACCAGGGACAGCGAACACTGAAGCTTTCTTT. Translated, it gives CASSPGTANTEAFF.

The J gene is TRBJ1-2, the V gene TRBV5-1; D perhaps matches TRBD1 (5 bases). The CDR3 covers 13 residues. CDR1 and CDR2 from the germline V gene are SGHRS and YFSETQ. V was shortened by 2 bases and J by 3 bases, with 8 bases between the two germline ends. Here the CDR3 DNA reads TGCGCCAGCAGCTTCCAGGGCTACTATGGCTACACCTTC. Residues: CASSFQGYYGYTF.

The CDR3 loop is CASSSIGEGNTIYF. Written as DNA, the CDR3 is TGTGCCAGCAGCTCGATAGGGGAAGGAAACACCATATATTTT. The gene calls are TRBV7-9 and TRBJ1-3; tentatively, D is TRBD1 (5 bases). Germline V CDR1 and CDR2: SEHNR, FQNEAQ (reference sequence). V lost 4 bases, J lost 4 bases, and 11 bases lay in between. This CDR3 is 14 amino acids long.

The chain carries TRBV6-2 or TRBV6-3 and TRBJ2-7; weak D call: TRBD2 (6 bases). Germline-derived CDR1 and CDR2 are MNHEY and SVGEGT. With 0 bases removed from V and 0 bases from J, the gap between germline ends came to 9 bases. The CDR3 totals 15 residues. CDR3 sequence: CASSYSISGSYEQYF. The CDR3 DNA sequence: TGTGCCAGCAGTTACTCGATTAGCGGCTCCTACGAGCAGTACTTC.

This clone is a singleton in its sample. The rearrangement joins TRBV10-3 to TRBJ2-2; possibly TRBD2 for D (6 bases). The CDR3 spans 16 residues. The V and J ends lost 2 bases and 5 bases respectively, with 15 bases between them. Germline loops: CDR1 ENHRY, CDR2 SYGVKD. CDR3: CAISEEWGAGTGELFF. CDR3 coding DNA: TGTGCCATCAGTGAGGAATGGGGCGCGGGAACCGGGGAGCTGTTTTTT.

The CDR3 is CASSPGQGNYNEQFF. Here the CDR3 DNA reads TGTGCCAGCTCACCGGGACAGGGTAACTACAATGAGCAGTTCTTC. The chain couples TRBV18 to TRBJ2-1; 9 nucleotides match TRBD1. There are 15 residues in the CDR3. V trimming: 3 bases; J trimming: 3 bases; junction bases outside the gene matches: 3. CDR1 KGHSH and CDR2 LQKENI come from the germline V gene.

The rearrangement uses TRBV6-5 and TRBJ2-1, with 8 nucleotides matching TRBD1. The CDR3 has 13 amino acids. Looked up from germline, CDR1 is MNHEY and CDR2 is SVGAGI. The CDR3 DNA sequence: TGTGCGGGACAGGCCAGCTCCTACAATGAGCAGTTCTTC. Translating gives CAGQASSYNEQFF.

The table lists this clone with a few counts. DNA for the CDR3: TGTGCCAGTAGCACTAGCTCCTATAATTCACCCCTCCACTTT. It codes for CASSTSSYNSPLHF. This sequence joins TRBV19 and TRBJ1-6; no reliable D call. Trimming stripped 6 bases from V and 0 bases from J, with 6 bases between. This CDR3 comprises 14 residues. Germline V gene data show CDR1 as LNHDA and CDR2 as SQIVND (reference sequence).

This chain joins TRBV4-1 and TRBJ2-5; 9 positions agree with TRBD2. The CDR3 length is 16 residues. The germline V gene encodes CDR1 MGHRA and CDR2 YSYEKL. V shed 1 base and J 6 bases; nucleotides not matched to a gene: 9. The CDR3, as DNA: TGCGCCAGCAGCCAAGGAGGTAGCGGGAGTGGGAAGACCCAGTACTTC. Translated, it gives CASSQGGSGSGKTQYF.

This chain joins TRBV30 and TRBJ2-1; 9 bases are shared with TRBD2. This CDR3 has 15 amino acids. Germline V gene lookup returns CDR1 GTSNPN and CDR2 SVGIG (reference sequence). V lost 1 base, J lost 6 bases, and 7 bases stayed unmatched. The CDR3 sequence is CAWSEGASGTNEQFF. CDR3 coding DNA: TGTGCCTGGAGTGAGGGGGCTAGCGGGACCAATGAGCAGTTCTTC. Supplemented by reference TRBV30 and TRBJ2-1, the full variable domain reads SQTIHQWPATLVQPVGSPLSLECTVEGTSNPNLYWYRQAAGRGLQLLFYSVGIGQISSEVPQNLSASRPQDRQFILSSKKLLLSDSGFYLCAWSEGASGTNEQFFGPGTRLTVL.

The CDR3 nucleotides are TGTGCCAGCAGCGGGGCAGGACTAATGTATACGCAGTATTTT. Amino acid sequence: CASSGAGLMYTQYF. The rearrangement links TRBV9 to TRBJ2-3; TRBD2 might be the D (6 bases). Germline lookup yields CDR1 SGDLS and CDR2 YYNGEE. Trimming stripped 3 bases from V and 7 bases from J, with 15 bases between. The CDR3 is 14 residues long.

The V call is TRBV7-2, the J call TRBJ1-2; 11 bases line up with TRBD1. Germline loops: CDR1 SGHTA, CDR2 FQGNSA. The CDR3 runs to 15 residues. Trimming at V came to 2 bases and at J to 8 bases, leaving 7 bases not matched to a gene. The CDR3 sequence is CASSLTGQGAKGYTF. As DNA, the CDR3 is TGTGCCAGCAGCTTAACTGGACAGGGGGCGAAAGGCTACACCTTC.

The chain joins TRBV27 to TRBJ2-1, with 8 bases identical to TRBD2. This CDR3 has 15 amino acids. V shed 3 bases, J shed 4 bases, and the junction held 5 bases outside the gene matches. The germline V gene has CDR1 MNHEY and CDR2 SMNVEV (reference sequence). CDR3: CASSFTGGPYNEQFF. The DNA of the CDR3 is TGTGCCAGCAGTTTTACGGGAGGGCCGTACAATGAGCAGTTCTTC.

Notes on this clone: Its ends do not fully match the called genes, so a read error is possible. The V gene is TRBV7-7, the J gene TRBJ2-6; TRBD1 is a possible D gene (6 bases). The CDR3 totals 18 residues. The germline CDR1 and CDR2 sequences are SSHAT and FNYEAQ (reference sequence). CDR3: CASSPGRGQNSGANVLTF. The CDR3 nucleotides are TGTGCTAGCAGCCCTGGCCGGGGACAAAACTCTGGGGCCAACGTCCTGACTTTC.

The chain links TRBV18 to TRBJ1-2; TRBD1 aligns across 9 bases. The junction had 10 bases not matched to a gene; V was cut back by 6 bases and J by 8 bases. Germline V gene data show CDR1 as KGHSH and CDR2 as LQKENI. The CDR3 is 14 residues long. This CDR3 reads CASSLKQGAEGYTF. The CDR3 DNA is TGTGCCAGCTCCCTAAAACAGGGGGCTGAGGGCTACACCTTC.

This clone was observed a handful of times. The chain is built from TRBV7-9 and TRBJ1-4, with D hard to call. Germline V gives CDR1 SEHNR, CDR2 FQNEAQ (reference sequence). The ends were cut back, 2 bases at V and 7 bases at J, with 11 bases in the middle. The CDR3 is 14 amino acids. CDR3: CASSLNTVGEKLFF. In nucleotides, the CDR3 is TGTGCCAGCAGCTTAAATACAGTGGGTGAAAAACTGTTTTTT.

The rearrangement joins TRBV7-9 to TRBJ2-1, with D perhaps matching TRBD2 (6 bases). Germline CDR1 SEHNR, CDR2 FQNEAQ (reference sequence). The ends were cut back, 0 bases at V and 9 bases at J, with 9 bases in the middle. The CDR3 is 13 amino acids. Here the CDR3 reads CASSLAHGGEQFF. Here the CDR3 DNA reads TGTGCCAGCAGCTTAGCACACGGGGGTGAGCAGTTCTTC.

The chain couples TRBV19 to TRBJ2-7; D is possibly TRBD2 (7 bases). The CDR3 has 14 residues. The V gene lost 5 bases and the J gene lost 3 bases, with 14 bases spanning the gap. CDR1 is LNHDA, CDR2 SQIVND, per germline (reference sequence). The CDR3 DNA follows: TGTGCCAGTAGTGAGCGGGACACCATCTACGAGCAGTACTTC. Its protein is CASSERDTIYEQYF.